The 6 T cell receptor beta chains below were found in one sample sequenced in a study of T cells in Graves' hyperthyroidism and ophthalmopathy (dated by TCRdb to between 2017 and 2020). Libraries were made using multiplex PCR. The sequencing machine was an Illumina HiSeq 2000. The TCR beta CDR3 regions were amplified from RNA transcripts. The first round of RT-PCR for the TCR CDR3 was performed with the HTBI primer set and the Qiagen OneStep RT-PCR kit. Using fastp trimming at Q25 and MiXCR clonotype assembly, TCRdb reanalyzed the public sequencing data and kept in-frame beta chains. Each CDR3 protein gets just one entry, which takes the most common genes and DNA from the rows behind it. This sample comprises 300,000 to 450,000 distinct CDR3 sequences, less than 20% of them detected only once. The ten largest clones capture about 14% of the sample. The sequencing sample was made of blood. Receptor source: a woman in her forties with Graves' ophthalmopathy.

The sample holds a few counts of this clonotype. The V call is TRBV29-1, the J call TRBJ2-2; 9 bases align to TRBD1. This CDR3 has 15 amino acids. With 5 bases clipped from V and 7 bases from J, the junction kept 11 bases outside the gene matches. Germline lookup yields CDR1 SQVTM and CDR2 ANQGSEA. The CDR3 DNA reads TGCAGCGTTCTGACCGGGACAGGGTTTGGCGGGGAGCTGTTTTTT. It codes for CSVLTGTGFGGELFF.

This clonotype was counted many times. The chain combines TRBV11-2 with TRBJ2-7, with D hard to call. Germline assignment: CDR1 SGHAT and CDR2 FQNNGV. The ends were cut back, 0 bases at V and 3 bases at J, with 15 bases in the middle. The CDR3 runs to 16 residues. This CDR3 reads CASSLDPLSPNYEQYF. The DNA for the CDR3 is TGTGCCAGCAGCTTAGATCCTCTTTCCCCCAACTACGAGCAGTACTTC.

This clonotype showed up just a few times. The chain uses TRBV27 and TRBJ1-5; D is perhaps TRBD1 (6 bases). The length of the CDR3 is 14 residues. Germline lookup yields CDR1 MNHEY and CDR2 SMNVEV (reference sequence). Deletions cut 6 bases from V and 3 bases from J, with 12 bases between. CDR3 loop: CASRQGRTNQPQHF. As DNA, the CDR3 is TGTGCCAGCAGACAGGGACGAACCAATCAGCCCCAGCATTTT.

In this sample, this clonotype turned up a few times. The rearrangement uses TRBV27 and TRBJ2-2, with 12 bases matching TRBD2. The junction had 8 bases not matched to a gene; V was cut back by 1 base and J by 5 bases. This CDR3 is 18 amino acids long. Germline CDR1 is MNHEY and CDR2 is SMNVEV (reference sequence). This chain's CDR3 is CASSLWLAGGGGTGELFF. In DNA form, the CDR3 reads TGTGCCAGCAGTTTATGGCTAGCGGGAGGGGGCGGGACCGGGGAGCTGTTTTTT.

In its sample, this clonotype was seen many times. The rearrangement joins TRBV18 to TRBJ2-6; the D is unclear. V lost 2 bases and J lost 0, with 5 bases in between. Germline assignment: CDR1 KGHSH and CDR2 LQKENI. There are 15 residues in the CDR3. In DNA, the CDR3 is TGTGCCAGCTCACCAACGGACTCTGGGGCCAACGTCCTGACTTTC. Translation gives CASSPTDSGANVLTF. Filled out from reference TRBV18 and TRBJ2-6, the complete variable domain reads NAGVMQNPRHLVRRRGQEARLRCSPMKGHSHVYWYRQLPEEGLKFMVYLQKENIIDESGMPKERFSAEFPKEGPSILRIQQVVRGDSAAYFCASSPTDSGANVLTFGAGSRLTVL.

This clonotype occurred many times. The V and J genes are TRBV27 and TRBJ1-1; D possibly corresponds to TRBD1 (6 bases). The germline V and J ends were trimmed by 5 bases and 0 bases, with 13 bases remaining between them. The CDR3 totals 15 residues. CDR1 and CDR2 (germline): MNHEY, SMNVEV (reference sequence). The chain's CDR3 is CASSTTGRMNTEAFF. CDR3 in DNA: TGTGCCAGCAGTACAACAGGGCGAATGAACACTGAAGCTTTCTTT.